These T cell receptor beta chains were read from a single sample in a study of CD8 T cells in Susac syndrome. Via MiXCR, TCRdb re-called the immunoSEQ multiplex PCR reads, giving one row per CDR3 protein. This repertoire shows roughly 150,000 distinct CDR3 sequences, approximately 95% found once; its top ten account for 0.16%. The sample consisted of CD4+ T cells from PBMCs. These receptors were collected from a human donor with Susac syndrome. Each CDR3 is given with its conserved first and last residue. The D gene is left open where the match is weak. Clone size is stated in some rows and not others, as once, few, many or a class when expanded.

abundance: -
j_gene: TRBJ2-1
v_gene: TRBV4-1
d_gene: TRBD2
CDR3nt: TGCGCCAGCAGCCACCCAGCGGGGGGGAGAAATGAGCAGTTCTTC
CDR3aa: CASSHPAGGRNEQFF

abundance: -
j_gene: TRBJ2-1
v_gene: TRBV23-1
d_gene: TRBD2
CDR3nt: TGCGCCAGCAGGGGACTAGCGGGGGGCCGTCTTAACCCCTACAATGAGCAGTTCTTC
CDR3aa: CASRGLAGGRLNPYNEQFF

abundance: -
j_gene: TRBJ1-6
v_gene: TRBV12-3/TRBV12-4
d_gene: -
CDR3nt: TGTGCCAGCGGATCCCGCGGTTCACCCCTCCACTTT
CDR3aa: CASGSRGSPLHF

abundance: once
j_gene: TRBJ2-7
v_gene: TRBV29-1
d_gene: -
CDR3nt: TGCAGCGTTGCTAACAGGGACTACGAGCAGTACTTC
CDR3aa: CSVANRDYEQYF

abundance: -
j_gene: TRBJ1-5
v_gene: TRBV29-1
d_gene: -
CDR3nt: TGCAGCGTTGTTTTAGGGCCTAATCAGCCCCAGCATTTT
CDR3aa: CSVVLGPNQPQHF

abundance: -
j_gene: TRBJ2-1
v_gene: TRBV3-1
d_gene: -
CDR3nt: TGTGCCAGCAGCCGGGGACACCACAATGAGCAGTTCTTC
CDR3aa: CASSRGHHNEQFF

abundance: -
j_gene: TRBJ2-5
v_gene: TRBV29-1
d_gene: -
CDR3nt: TGCAGCGTTGCGGACAGACTCCAAGAGACCCAGTACTTC
CDR3aa: CSVADRLQETQYF

abundance: -
j_gene: TRBJ2-4
v_gene: TRBV6-2/TRBV6-3
d_gene: -
CDR3nt: TGTGCCAGCAGTTCTACAGGGCTGGGCAAAAACATTCAGTACTTC
CDR3aa: CASSSTGLGKNIQYF

abundance: -
j_gene: TRBJ2-1
v_gene: TRBV12-5
d_gene: -
CDR3nt: TGTGCTAGTGGTGCGGTGGCGGCGCCCTACAATGAGCAGTTCTTC
CDR3aa: CASGAVAAPYNEQFF

abundance: -
j_gene: TRBJ2-6
v_gene: TRBV12-3/TRBV12-4
d_gene: -
CDR3nt: TGTGCCAGCACTCCTAGGGCCGGGGCCAACGTCCTGACTTTC
CDR3aa: CASTPRAGANVLTF

abundance: -
j_gene: TRBJ1-3
v_gene: TRBV13
d_gene: -
CDR3nt: TGTGCCAGCGCCAGTCAGAGCTCTGGAAACACCATATATTTT
CDR3aa: CASASQSSGNTIYF

abundance: -
j_gene: TRBJ2-4
v_gene: TRBV20-1
d_gene: -
CDR3nt: TGCAGTGCTACCGGGACTGGGCTAGCCAAAAACATTCAGTACTTC
CDR3aa: CSATGTGLAKNIQYF

abundance: -
j_gene: TRBJ1-5
v_gene: TRBV15
d_gene: -
CDR3nt: TGTGCCACCAGCAGAGACAGGGATCAGCCCCAGCATTTT
CDR3aa: CATSRDRDQPQHF

abundance: -
j_gene: TRBJ2-1
v_gene: TRBV29-1
d_gene: -
CDR3nt: TGCAGCGTTGAAGATACAGGAGATCAGTTCTTC
CDR3aa: CSVEDTGDQFF

abundance: -
j_gene: TRBJ2-3
v_gene: TRBV28
d_gene: -
CDR3nt: TGTGCCATCACATCACGGGGGACTAGCACAGATACGCAGTATTTT
CDR3aa: CAITSRGTSTDTQYF

abundance: -
j_gene: TRBJ2-7
v_gene: TRBV5-4
d_gene: -
CDR3nt: TGTGCCAGCAGCATAACACTGGGCGAGCAGTACTTC
CDR3aa: CASSITLGEQYF

abundance: -
j_gene: TRBJ2-5
v_gene: TRBV29-1
d_gene: TRBD2
CDR3nt: TGCAGCGCTTACGGGACTAGCGGGACAAAGTACCAAGAGACCCAGTACTTC
CDR3aa: CSAYGTSGTKYQETQYF

abundance: -
j_gene: TRBJ1-5
v_gene: TRBV12-3/TRBV12-4
d_gene: TRBD1
CDR3nt: TGTGCCAGCAGTTTCACAGGGGACAGCAATCAGCCCCAGCATTTT
CDR3aa: CASSFTGDSNQPQHF

abundance: -
j_gene: TRBJ2-7
v_gene: TRBV12-3/TRBV12-4
d_gene: -
CDR3nt: TGTGCCAGCAGCCTTGGCGATAGCCCCCAGGACGAGCAGTACTTC
CDR3aa: CASSLGDSPQDEQYF

abundance: -
j_gene: TRBJ1-3
v_gene: TRBV29-1
d_gene: -
CDR3nt: TGCAGCGTTGAGGCCCCGCTGGGGGACACCATATATTTT
CDR3aa: CSVEAPLGDTIYF

abundance: -
j_gene: TRBJ2-2
v_gene: TRBV20-1
d_gene: -
CDR3nt: TGCAGTACGGGTCTGAGGACCGGGGAGCTGTTTTTT
CDR3aa: CSTGLRTGELFF

abundance: -
j_gene: TRBJ2-1
v_gene: TRBV12-3/TRBV12-4
d_gene: -
CDR3nt: TGTGCCAGCAGCAGGACCGTCCGGGAGCAGTTCTTC
CDR3aa: CASSRTVREQFF

abundance: -
j_gene: TRBJ2-7
v_gene: TRBV24-1
d_gene: TRBD1
CDR3nt: TGTGCCACCAGTGAACCGGGACAGGGCGACTACGAGCAGTACTTC
CDR3aa: CATSEPGQGDYEQYF

abundance: -
j_gene: TRBJ2-7
v_gene: TRBV20-1
d_gene: -
CDR3nt: TGCAGTGCTAACGGTCCGACCTACGAGCAGTACTTC
CDR3aa: CSANGPTYEQYF

abundance: -
j_gene: TRBJ1-2
v_gene: TRBV12-3/TRBV12-4
d_gene: TRBD1
CDR3nt: TGTGCCAGCACCTTCGGGCAGGGGGCGCATGGCTACACCTTC
CDR3aa: CASTFGQGAHGYTF

abundance: -
j_gene: TRBJ2-1
v_gene: TRBV29-1
d_gene: TRBD2
CDR3nt: TGCAGCGTGGGGGGACTAGCGGGGGTTCCACAGTTCTTC
CDR3aa: CSVGGLAGVPQFF

abundance: -
j_gene: TRBJ2-7
v_gene: TRBV6-5
d_gene: TRBD1
CDR3nt: TGTGCCAGCAGTTACTTTGGGACAGGGAATAACGAGCAGTACTTC
CDR3aa: CASSYFGTGNNEQYF

abundance: -
j_gene: TRBJ2-2
v_gene: TRBV7-3
d_gene: -
CDR3nt: TGTGCCAGCAGCTTAATCGGGAAAGGCGGGGAGCTGTTTTTT
CDR3aa: CASSLIGKGGELFF

abundance: -
j_gene: TRBJ1-1
v_gene: TRBV25-1
d_gene: -
CDR3nt: TGTGCCAGCAGTGGGGGTCAACCCTACACTGAAGCTTTCTTT
CDR3aa: CASSGGQPYTEAFF

abundance: -
j_gene: TRBJ2-6
v_gene: TRBV20-1
d_gene: -
CDR3nt: TGCAGTGCTACGGCAGGGGCCAACGTCCTGACTTTC
CDR3aa: CSATAGANVLTF

abundance: few
j_gene: TRBJ2-7
v_gene: TRBV29-1
d_gene: -
CDR3nt: TGCAGCGTCTTAAGCTCCTACGAGCAGTACTTC
CDR3aa: CSVLSSYEQYF

abundance: -
j_gene: TRBJ1-4
v_gene: TRBV4-1
d_gene: -
CDR3nt: TGCGCCAGCAGCCAAGATGCCGTTAATGAAAAACTGTTTTTT
CDR3aa: CASSQDAVNEKLFF